The present T cell receptor beta chain was sequenced within a study of blood T cells in healthy people across ages. The study, taken as a whole, reports: The CMV status of each donor remained undetermined, and this could have confounded shifts in expanded clonotypes. Donors of long life had a larger count of naive CD4+ cells and greater diversity than aged donors.

On this clonotype: Its antigen is not known.

V shed 3 bases and J shed 3 bases, with 15 bases lying between them. The CDR3 covers 16 residues. CDR1 and CDR2 from the germline V gene are SGHAT and FQNNGV. No fewer than 5 micrograms of total RNA were isolated from every sample. Together with a sample-barcoded 5' primer, a J-beta primer mix was included in a second PCR lasting roughly 6 to 12 cycles. Via MiXCR, TCRdb re-called the 5' RACE reads, giving one row per CDR3 protein. Here the sample spans approximately 2,000,000 distinct CDR3 sequences, around 40% being singletons. The sequence was collected from a human donor in good health. Sequencing was done on a sample of blood. The J gene is TRBJ2-1, the V gene TRBV11-2; D is perhaps TRBD1 or TRBD2 (6 bases each). The CDR3 coding sequence is TGTGCCAGCAGCTTTCTTCCGGGGGCGGACTACAATGAGCAGTTCTTC. Translated, it gives CASSFLPGADYNEQFF.